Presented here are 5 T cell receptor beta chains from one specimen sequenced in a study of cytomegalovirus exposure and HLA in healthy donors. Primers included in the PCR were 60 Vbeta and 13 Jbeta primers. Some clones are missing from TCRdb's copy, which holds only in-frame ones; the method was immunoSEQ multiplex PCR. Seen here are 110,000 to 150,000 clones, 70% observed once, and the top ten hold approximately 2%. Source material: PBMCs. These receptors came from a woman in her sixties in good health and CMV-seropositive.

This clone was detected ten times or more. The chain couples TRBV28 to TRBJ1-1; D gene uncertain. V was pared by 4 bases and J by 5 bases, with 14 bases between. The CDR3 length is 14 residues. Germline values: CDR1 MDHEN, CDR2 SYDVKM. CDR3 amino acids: CASSSGGRRTEAFF. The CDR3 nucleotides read TGTGCCAGCAGTTCGGGAGGGCGAAGGACTGAAGCTTTCTTT.

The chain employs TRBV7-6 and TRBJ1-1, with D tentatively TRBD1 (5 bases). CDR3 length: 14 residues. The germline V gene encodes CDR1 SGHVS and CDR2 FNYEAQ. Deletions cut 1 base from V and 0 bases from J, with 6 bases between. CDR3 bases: TGTGCCAGCAGCTTAGAGGGGATGAACACTGAAGCTTTCTTT. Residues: CASSLEGMNTEAFF.

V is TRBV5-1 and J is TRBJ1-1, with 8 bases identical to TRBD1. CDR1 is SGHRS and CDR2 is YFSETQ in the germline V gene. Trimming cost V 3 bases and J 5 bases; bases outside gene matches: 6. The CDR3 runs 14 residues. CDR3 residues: CASSSGTGITEAFF. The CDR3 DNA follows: TGCGCCAGCAGCTCCGGGACAGGAATTACTGAAGCTTTCTTT.

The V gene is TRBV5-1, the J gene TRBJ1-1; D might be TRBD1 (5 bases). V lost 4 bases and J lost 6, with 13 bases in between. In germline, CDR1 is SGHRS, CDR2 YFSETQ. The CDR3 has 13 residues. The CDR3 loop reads CASSPTGEAEAFF. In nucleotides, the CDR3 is TGCGCCAGCAGCCCCACGGGGGAGGCTGAAGCTTTCTTT.

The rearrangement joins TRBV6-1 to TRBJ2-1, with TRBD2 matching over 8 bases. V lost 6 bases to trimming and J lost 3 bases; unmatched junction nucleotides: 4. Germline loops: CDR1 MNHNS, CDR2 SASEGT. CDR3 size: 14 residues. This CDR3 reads CASRAGTSYNEQFF. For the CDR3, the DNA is TGTGCCAGCAGGGCCGGGACTAGCTACAATGAGCAGTTCTTC.